Below, one T cell receptor beta chain is given with its context. The sample belongs to a study of blood T cell repertoires in COVID-19. Study-level information: The study drew acute and convalescent COVID-19 samples from the United States, Italy and Spain. PBMCs, B-cell-depleted T cells, or T cells were the source of the cDNA or gDNA that made up the material.

Germline loops: CDR1 WSHSY, CDR2 SAAADI. The CDR3 sequence is 11 residues long. V shed 3 bases and J shed 7 bases, with 6 bases lying between them. As handled by the study authors: Cell counts per sample came from amplifying reference gene primers. Sequencing used immunoSEQ multiplex PCR; TCRdb keeps in-frame clones, though not all of them. For V, J and clone size, that table is used; D and trimming come from the DNA. The table shows roughly 290,000 clones, with about 87% occurring only once. The receptor was derived from a woman in her 50s who had recovered from COVID-19. Sequencing used peripheral blood. V is TRBV10-2 and J is TRBJ1-1; no reliable D call. In nucleotides, the CDR3 is TGCGCCAGCAGTGATGGCAGTGAAGCTTTCTTT. Protein product: CASSDGSEAFF.